These 13 T cell receptor beta chains originate from one sample sequenced in a study of CD8+ T cells in alopecia areata (dated 2018 in TCRdb). What the treatment or condition label conveys for this sample: oral pan-JAK inhibitor, 5-10 mg twice daily. The library was produced with the immunoSEQ multiplex PCR assay. RNA was extracted from all samples and reverse transcribed into cDNA as template for TCR sequencing. Not all clones reach the TCRdb copy of this immuneACCESS table, which keeps in-frame sequences only. Checked studies attribute under half of the gap to unresolved V genes and leave the rest unexplained. Recorded for this sample are some 180,000 clones; roughly 46% of them occurred a single time. Around 9.1% of the sample is held by the ten biggest clonotypes. The sample consisted of CD8+ T cells sorted from blood, taken at week 52, from a patient treated with tofacitinib. The receptors come from a human donor with alopecia areata.

This clone was picked up a small number of times. The V gene is TRBV13, the J gene TRBJ2-1; D possibly uses TRBD1 or TRBD2 (6 bases each). Trimming shortened V by 0 bases and J by 16 bases, and 19 bases separated the two germline ends. Germline-derived CDR1 and CDR2 are PRHDT and FYEKMQ (reference sequence). The CDR3 is made up of 14 amino acids. The DNA for the CDR3 is TGTGCCAGCAGCTTAGGAAGTAGGGGGGATTGGACCTTCTTC. Its translation is CASSLGSRGDWTFF.

The chain employs TRBV30 and TRBJ2-3; possible D gene TRBD2, 5 bases. The CDR3 runs 14 residues. Deletions cut 0 bases from V and 2 bases from J, with 9 bases between. Per the germline V gene, CDR1 is GTSNPN and CDR2 is SVGIG (reference sequence). CDR3: CAWSVYGNTDTQYF. In nucleotides, the CDR3 is TGTGCCTGGAGTGTATACGGGAACACAGATACGCAGTATTTT.

This clone has only a few counts. The V call is TRBV9, the J call TRBJ2-3, with D hard to call. The CDR3 length is 14 residues. V lost 3 bases and J 2 bases, leaving 10 bases between the germline ends. The germline CDR1 and CDR2 sequences are SGDLS and YYNGEE. CDR3 protein: CASSEGGNTDTQYF. The CDR3 DNA follows: TGTGCCAGCAGCGAGGGCGGAAACACAGATACGCAGTATTTT.

J is TRBJ1-6 and V is TRBV4-2; unclear D gene. This CDR3 comprises 14 residues. Trimming took 2 bases from V and 10 from J, leaving 12 bases between them. The germline gives CDR1 LGHNA, CDR2 YNFKEQ. For the CDR3, the DNA is TGTGCCAGCAGCCAAACAGAGGGAATATCACCCCTCCACTTT. Protein sequence: CASSQTEGISPLHF.

About this clone: In the same sample, other DNA sequences code for this CDR3. The genes are TRBV29-1 and TRBJ2-2; D not certain. Trimming took 4 bases from V and 5 from J, leaving 8 bases between them. The germline gives CDR1 SQVTM, CDR2 ANQGSEA. CDR3 length: 12 amino acids. The CDR3 DNA sequence: TGCAGCGTTGGTTTGGTAACCGGGGAGCTGTTTTTT. Amino acid sequence: CSVGLVTGELFF.

The rearrangement joins TRBV2 to TRBJ2-3; maybe TRBD2 (5 bases). The CDR3 has 12 amino acids. In germline, CDR1 is SNHLY, CDR2 FYNNEI. Trimming took off 6 bases at V and 5 bases at J, with 9 bases between the two ends. The CDR3 nucleotides read TGTGCCAGCAGCGGGGAGCGAGATACGCAGTATTTT. Its translation: CASSGERDTQYF.

The chain uses TRBV5-1 and TRBJ1-6, with D perhaps TRBD1 (6 bases). CDR1 and CDR2 (germline): SGHRS, YFSETQ. V was trimmed by 0 bases and J by 6 bases, leaving 13 bases between them. This CDR3 region has 16 residues. The CDR3 region is CASSLDTAGANSPLHF. CDR3 sequence (DNA): TGCGCCAGCAGCTTGGATACGGCAGGGGCTAATTCACCCCTCCACTTT.

This chain uses TRBV13 with TRBJ2-3; 9 nucleotides line up with TRBD1. CDR3 length: 15 residues. V lost 3 bases to trimming and J lost 3 bases; unmatched junction nucleotides: 4. Germline V gene lookup returns CDR1 PRHDT and CDR2 FYEKMQ (reference sequence). CDR3 sequence reads: CASSFSTGGTDTQYF. CDR3 DNA: TGTGCCAGCAGCTTCTCGACAGGGGGGACAGATACGCAGTATTTT.

The J gene is TRBJ1-6, the V gene TRBV5-5; no firm D call. The CDR3 runs 16 residues. Germline V gene sequence: CDR1 SGHKS, CDR2 YYEKEE (reference sequence). Between the trimmed V and J ends, which lost 1 base and 5 bases, there was a span of 13 bases. CDR3 sequence reads: CASSLYRGTHNSPLHF. The CDR3, as DNA: TGTGCCAGCAGCTTGTATCGGGGAACGCATAATTCACCCCTCCACTTT.

The rearrangement uses TRBV29-1 and TRBJ2-1; the D is unclear. Trimming took off 7 bases at V and 0 bases at J, with 16 bases between the two ends. The CDR3 extends over 15 amino acids. Germline V gene data show CDR1 as SQVTM and CDR2 as ANQGSEA. This CDR3 is CSAASLPSSYNEQFF. For the CDR3, the DNA is TGCAGCGCCGCGTCTCTACCTAGCTCCTACAATGAGCAGTTCTTC.

This rearrangement joins TRBV19 to TRBJ1-1; D might be TRBD1 (6 bases). CDR1 and CDR2 (germline): LNHDA, SQIVND (reference sequence). Trimming removed 7 bases from V and 4 bases from J, with 10 bases in between. The CDR3 spans 12 residues. The chain's CDR3 is CASMGGLTEAFF. For the CDR3, the DNA is TGTGCCAGTATGGGGGGGCTCACTGAAGCTTTCTTT.

This clone was detected only a few times. V and J are TRBV12-5 and TRBJ2-3; D gene uncertain. V was trimmed by 4 bases and J by 1 base, leaving 6 bases between them. Germline loops: CDR1 LGHNT, CDR2 FRNRAP. The CDR3 totals 13 residues. CDR3 protein: CASGYSRTDTQYF. For the CDR3, the DNA is TGTGCTAGTGGTTACAGCCGCACAGATACGCAGTATTTT.

The chain recombines TRBV27 with TRBJ1-4; tentative D call: TRBD1 (6 bases). Between the trimmed V and J ends, which lost 0 bases and 0 bases, there was a span of 11 bases. This CDR3 is 17 amino acids long. The germline V gene has CDR1 MNHEY and CDR2 SMNVEV (reference sequence). DNA for the CDR3: TGTGCCAGCAGTTTATCCGCAGAGGGGGCAACTAATGAAAAACTGTTTTTT. Residues: CASSLSAEGATNEKLFF.